The rows below give T cell receptor beta chains drawn from one sample of a study of cytomegalovirus exposure and HLA in healthy donors. TCRdb's table, derived via immunoSEQ multiplex PCR, lists solely in-frame clones and lacks some. Of about 150,000 clones in the sample, about 86% are singletons; the top ten hold 2% to 2.5%. Sequenced sample: PBMCs. The source is a human donor in good health. CDR3s include the opening cysteine and the closing phenylalanine or tryptophan. The order of the fields is clone size, J gene, V gene, D gene, CDR3 DNA, CDR3 protein. The D gene is left open where the match is weak. Size values are once, few and many counts, or a class for expanded clones, and some rows have none.

>-|TRBJ1-1|TRBV2|TRBD1
TGTGCCAGCAGCGTTCGGGACAGGGGGACTGAAGCTTTCTTT
CASSVRDRGTEAFF
>-|TRBJ1-3|TRBV5-4|-
TGTGCCAGCCTGCTGGACAACCGCCGAAACACCATATATTTT
CASLLDNRRNTIYF
>-|TRBJ2-7|TRBV5-1|TRBD2
TGCGCCAGCAGCTTAAATGGGCTAGCGGGATTATCCTACGAGCAGTACTTC
CASSLNGLAGLSYEQYF
>once|TRBJ2-3|TRBV5-6|-
TGTGCCAGCAGCTCAGGGACAGATACGCAGTATTTT
CASSSGTDTQYF
>-|TRBJ1-1|TRBV7-3|TRBD1
TGTGCCAGCAGCCCGGGACAGACCAATAACACTGAAGCTTTCTTT
CASSPGQTNNTEAFF
>-|TRBJ1-1|TRBV5-6|-
TGTGCCAGCAGCTTGGAGTTTCGAGGGAACACTGAAGCTTTCTTT
CASSLEFRGNTEAFF
>-|TRBJ1-2|TRBV6-6|-
TGTGCCAGCAGCCTGGACTCCTCCGGGGGGATTACCTTC
CASSLDSSGGITF
>once|TRBJ1-1|TRBV5-1|TRBD1
TGCGCCAGCAGCTTGGCCGACAGGGCGAACACTGAAGCTTTCTTT
CASSLADRANTEAFF
>few|TRBJ1-2|TRBV19|TRBD1
TGTGCCAGTAGTATCGACAGGGAATATGGCTACACCTTC
CASSIDREYGYTF
>-|TRBJ1-2|TRBV15|-
TGTGCCACCAGCAGAGACAGGCCCCGTGGCTACACCTTC
CATSRDRPRGYTF
>-|TRBJ1-5|TRBV28|TRBD1
TGTGCCAGCAGTTTATTTGGGACAGTAGTACTTGGCAATCAGCCCCAGCATTTT
CASSLFGTVVLGNQPQHF
>-|TRBJ1-2|TRBV28|-
TGTGCCAGCAATCGGAGACAGGTGAACTATGGCTACACCTTC
CASNRRQVNYGYTF
>-|TRBJ1-5|TRBV19|-
TGTGCCAGTAGTATAGTATTAGGACAGCCAAGCAATCAGCCCCAGCATTTT
CASSIVLGQPSNQPQHF
>-|TRBJ1-2|TRBV5-4|-
TGTGCCAGCAGCTTGGCAGGTAAACTGTATGGCTACACCTTC
CASSLAGKLYGYTF
>few|TRBJ1-2|TRBV7-8|-
TGTGCCAGCAGCTTCGCCGGGGGCTATGGCTACACCTTC
CASSFAGGYGYTF
>once|TRBJ2-7|TRBV7-6|TRBD1
TGTGCCAGCAGCGCAGGGACAGGGGGGTACTACGAGCAGTACTTC
CASSAGTGGYYEQYF
>-|TRBJ1-1|TRBV9|-
TGTGCCAGCAGCGTAGTACGGGGCACTGAAGCTTTCTTT
CASSVVRGTEAFF
>-|TRBJ2-7|TRBV4-1|-
TGCGCCAGCAGCCCTAGGACAGACACCTACGAGCAGTACTTC
CASSPRTDTYEQYF
>-|TRBJ2-1|TRBV16|TRBD2
TGTGCCAGCAGCCAATCCGGGACTAGGGGGGGCAATGAGCAGTTCTTC
CASSQSGTRGGNEQFF
>-|TRBJ2-5|TRBV6-5|TRBD2
TGTGCCAGCATAATCGGGGGAGGGGAGACCCAGTACTTC
CASIIGGGETQYF
>-|TRBJ2-7|TRBV27|-
TGTGCCAGCAGTCCCCGACGGAGGACCGAGCAGTACTTC
CASSPRRRTEQYF
>-|TRBJ1-1|TRBV27|-
TGTGCCAGCTTTCAAATAGCATCCGCGGGGAAAACTGAAGCTTTCTTT
CASFQIASAGKTEAFF
>-|TRBJ1-6|TRBV6-5|-
TGTGCCAGCAGTTACGATCTGTGGGCAGATAATTCACCCCTCCACTTT
CASSYDLWADNSPLHF
>once|TRBJ1-2|TRBV27|TRBD1
TGTGCCAGCAGTTTAATGTTGATAGCAGGGGGCGCCCATGGCTACACCTTC
CASSLMLIAGGAHGYTF
>-|TRBJ1-2|TRBV5-5|TRBD1
TGTGCCAGCAGCGCCAGGGGACAGGAGGTCCACTATGGCTACACCTTC
CASSARGQEVHYGYTF
>-|TRBJ1-5|TRBV2|TRBD1
TGTGCCAGCACCCTGGTCGCAGGGGGCCAGCAGCCCCAGCATTTT
CASTLVAGGQQPQHF
>-|TRBJ2-2|TRBV4-3|-
TGCGCCAGCAGCCAAGATGGGGGAGGCGGGGAGCTGTTTTTT
CASSQDGGGGELFF
>-|TRBJ2-3|TRBV6-5|TRBD1
TGTGCCAGCAGTTACGGCGGGACAGGGGCGCAGTATTTT
CASSYGGTGAQYF
>-|TRBJ1-2|TRBV5-8|-
TGTGCCAGCAGCTCCCTCAGAGGAGGGAAGCGCTATGGCTACACCTTC
CASSSLRGGKRYGYTF
>-|TRBJ2-7|TRBV2|-
TGTGCCAGCAGTAATACAGGAGCAAGACACTACGAGCAGTACTTC
CASSNTGARHYEQYF
>-|TRBJ1-5|TRBV18|TRBD1
TGTGCCAGCCGACAGGGGTCTAATAGCAATCAGCCCCAGCATTTT
CASRQGSNSNQPQHF
>-|TRBJ1-5|TRBV19|TRBD1
TGTGCCACTAACAGGGGTTTGGGTCAGCCCCAGCATTTT
CATNRGLGQPQHF
>-|TRBJ2-3|TRBV19|-
TGTGCCAGTAGTCGGTCAGATACGCAGTATTTT
CASSRSDTQYF
>-|TRBJ2-5|TRBV6-5|-
TGTGCCAGCAGACGGACAGCCCAAGAGACCCAGTACTTC
CASRRTAQETQYF
>few|TRBJ1-2|TRBV6-5|-
TGTGCCAGCAGTCCTAATAGGGGCTATGGCTACACCTTC
CASSPNRGYGYTF
>-|TRBJ1-2|TRBV7-2|-
TGTGCCAGCAGCTTAAGGAGGGGCGCCCCCTTAAACTATGGCTACACCTTC
CASSLRRGAPLNYGYTF
>-|TRBJ1-5|TRBV4-1|-
TGCGCCAGCAGCCCATACAGGGTTAGCAATCAGCCCCAGCATTTT
CASSPYRVSNQPQHF
>-|TRBJ1-4|TRBV6-5|TRBD1
TGTGCCAGCAGTACAAACCCAGGGGGTGGTGAAAAACTGTTTTTT
CASSTNPGGGEKLFF
>-|TRBJ1-2|TRBV27|TRBD1
TGTGCCAGCAGACGATCCGGGACAGGCGCCTATAACTATGGCTACACCTTC
CASRRSGTGAYNYGYTF
>-|TRBJ1-2|TRBV23-1|-
TGCGCCAGCAAAATGAGGAAGCGTCACTATGGCTACACCTTC
CASKMRKRHYGYTF
>-|TRBJ1-2|TRBV7-9|-
TGTGCCATTTCGACAGCAGCTAACTATGGCTACACCTTC
CAISTAANYGYTF
>-|TRBJ1-2|TRBV11-2|TRBD1
TGTGCCAGCAGCCTCACTCGGGTACAGGGGGGTCATGGCTACACCTTC
CASSLTRVQGGHGYTF
>-|TRBJ2-5|TRBV7-9|TRBD1
TGTGCCAGCAGCTTGGGGACAGGGGGGGAGACCCAGTACTTC
CASSLGTGGETQYF
>-|TRBJ2-5|TRBV14|TRBD2
TGTGCCAGCAGCCAAGATGGGACTAGCGGGAGAGAGCGTCGTCGGACCCAGTACTTC
CASSQDGTSGRERRRTQYF
>-|TRBJ2-7|TRBV28|TRBD2
TGTGCCAGCAGTTCCGGCGGGAGTATACACGAGCAGTACTTC
CASSSGGSIHEQYF
>-|TRBJ2-2|TRBV6-1|TRBD1
TGTGCCAGCAGTGAAGGGGACAGGGGCTTATTCCTGAGGCCCGGGGAGCTGTTTTTT
CASSEGDRGLFLRPGELFF
>-|TRBJ2-3|TRBV30|-
TGTGCCTGGACCTTGTCTAGCAGGGATACGCAGTATTTT
CAWTLSSRDTQYF
>-|TRBJ2-3|TRBV5-6|TRBD2
TGTGCCAGCAGCGGGGGACTAGCGGGAGGGCCCTGGAGCACAGATACGCAGTATTTT
CASSGGLAGGPWSTDTQYF